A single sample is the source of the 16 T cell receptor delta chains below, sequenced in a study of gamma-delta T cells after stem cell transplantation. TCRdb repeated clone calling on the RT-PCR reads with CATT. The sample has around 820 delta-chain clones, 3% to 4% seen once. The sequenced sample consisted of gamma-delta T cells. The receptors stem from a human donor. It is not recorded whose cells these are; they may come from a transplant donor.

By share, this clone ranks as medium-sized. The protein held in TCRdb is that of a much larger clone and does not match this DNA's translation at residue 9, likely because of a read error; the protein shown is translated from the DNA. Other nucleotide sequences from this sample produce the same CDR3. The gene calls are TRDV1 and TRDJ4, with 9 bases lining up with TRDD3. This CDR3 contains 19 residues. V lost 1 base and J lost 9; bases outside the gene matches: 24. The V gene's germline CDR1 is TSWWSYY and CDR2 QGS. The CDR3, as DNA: TGTGCTCTTGGGGAACGGTTCTGGCGGGGGATACCAGTAACAGGGCAGTTGATCTTT. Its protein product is CALGERFWRGIPVTGQLIF.

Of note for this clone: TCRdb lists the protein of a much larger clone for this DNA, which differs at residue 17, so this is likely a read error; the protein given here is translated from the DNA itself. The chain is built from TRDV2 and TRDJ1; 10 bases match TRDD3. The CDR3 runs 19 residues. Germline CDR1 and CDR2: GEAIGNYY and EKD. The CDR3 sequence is CACETLGELGDRVTDKHIF. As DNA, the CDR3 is TGTGCCTGTGAGACCCTTGGGGAGCTGGGGGATAGGGTCACCGATAAACACATCTTT.

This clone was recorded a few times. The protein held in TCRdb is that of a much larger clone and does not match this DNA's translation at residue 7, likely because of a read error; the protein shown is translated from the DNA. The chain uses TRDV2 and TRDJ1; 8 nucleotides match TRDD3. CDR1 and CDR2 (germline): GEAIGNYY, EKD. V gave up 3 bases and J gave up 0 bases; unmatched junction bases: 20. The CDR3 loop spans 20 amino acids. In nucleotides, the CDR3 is TGTGCCTGTGACCAAGTACAGGGGGATAAAGATCCTAAAAACACCGATAAACTCATCTTT. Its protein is CACDQVQGDKDPKNTDKLIF.

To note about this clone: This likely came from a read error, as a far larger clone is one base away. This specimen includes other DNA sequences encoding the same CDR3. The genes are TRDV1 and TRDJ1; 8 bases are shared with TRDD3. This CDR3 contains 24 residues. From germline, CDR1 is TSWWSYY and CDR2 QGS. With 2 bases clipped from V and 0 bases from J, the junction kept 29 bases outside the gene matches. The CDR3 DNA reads TGTGCTCTTGGGGAATCGCGGGTCCTACGCCTTACGTTTGGGTACTGGGGGTACACCGATAAACTCATCTTT. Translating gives CALGESRVLRLTFGYWGYTDKLIF.

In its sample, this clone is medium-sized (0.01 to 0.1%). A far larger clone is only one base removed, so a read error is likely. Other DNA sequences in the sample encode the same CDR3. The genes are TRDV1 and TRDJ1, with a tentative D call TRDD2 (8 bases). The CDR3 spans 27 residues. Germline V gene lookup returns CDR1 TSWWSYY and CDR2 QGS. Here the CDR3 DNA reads TGTGCTCTTGGGGAGCCTCAACCGGTCTTCCTACGGTTGTACTGGGGACATACGGGGGGGTACACCGACAAACTCATCTTT. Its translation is CALGEPQPVFLRLYWGHTGGYTDKLIF.

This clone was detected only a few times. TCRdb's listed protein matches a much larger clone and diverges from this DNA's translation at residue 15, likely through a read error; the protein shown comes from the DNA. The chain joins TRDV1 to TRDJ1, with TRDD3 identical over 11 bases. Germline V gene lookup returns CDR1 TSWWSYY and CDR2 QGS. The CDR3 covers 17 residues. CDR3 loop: CALTKYWGIINTDKVIF. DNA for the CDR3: TGTGCTCTCACCAAGTACTGGGGGATAATAAACACCGATAAAGTCATCTTT.

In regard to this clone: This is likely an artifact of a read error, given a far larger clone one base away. In DNA, the CDR3 is TGTGCTCTTGGGGAACTTTCCCATGGCCTTCCTATATGGGGGATAGTCTTTATAGGCGATAAACCCATCTTT. Amino acid sequence: CALGELSHGLPIWGIVFIGDKPIF. V and J are TRDV1 and TRDJ1, with a possible D match to TRDD3 (9 bases). CDR3 length: 24 residues. Germline loops: CDR1 TSWWSYY, CDR2 QGS.

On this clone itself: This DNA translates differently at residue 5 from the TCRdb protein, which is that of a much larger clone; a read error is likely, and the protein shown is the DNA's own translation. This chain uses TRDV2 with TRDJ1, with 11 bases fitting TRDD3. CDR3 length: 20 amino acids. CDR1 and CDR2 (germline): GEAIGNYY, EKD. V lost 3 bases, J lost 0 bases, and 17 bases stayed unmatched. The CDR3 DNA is TGTGCCTGTGACCCAGTACTGGGGGATAAAGATCCTAAAAACACCGATAAACTCATCTTT. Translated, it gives CACDPVLGDKDPKNTDKLIF.

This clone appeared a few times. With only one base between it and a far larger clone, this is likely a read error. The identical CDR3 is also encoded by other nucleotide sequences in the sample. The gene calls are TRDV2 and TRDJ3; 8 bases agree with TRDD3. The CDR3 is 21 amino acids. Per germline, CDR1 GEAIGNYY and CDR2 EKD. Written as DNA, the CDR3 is TGTGCCTGTGACATTGGGGCAACACTGGGGGCTAGCTCCTGGGACACACGACAGATGTTTTTC. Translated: CACDIGATLGASSWDTRQMFF.

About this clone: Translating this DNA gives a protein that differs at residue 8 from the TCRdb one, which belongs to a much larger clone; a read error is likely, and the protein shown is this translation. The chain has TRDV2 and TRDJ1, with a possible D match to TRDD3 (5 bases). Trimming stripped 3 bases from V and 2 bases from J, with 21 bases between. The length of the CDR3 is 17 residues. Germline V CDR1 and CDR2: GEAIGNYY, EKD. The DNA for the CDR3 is TGTGCCTGTGACGCCGTACTGGAGGATATTAGGACCGATAAACTCATCTTT. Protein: CACDAVLEDIRTDKLIF.

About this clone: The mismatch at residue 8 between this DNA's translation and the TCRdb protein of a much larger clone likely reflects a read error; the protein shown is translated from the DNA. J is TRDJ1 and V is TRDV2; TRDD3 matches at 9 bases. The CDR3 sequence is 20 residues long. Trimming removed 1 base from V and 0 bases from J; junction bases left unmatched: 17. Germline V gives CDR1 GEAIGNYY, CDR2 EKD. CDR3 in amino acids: CACDTLRLLGDSKNTDKLIF. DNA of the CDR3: TGTGCCTGTGACACGCTACGATTACTGGGGGACTCTAAAAACACCGATAAACTCATCTTT.

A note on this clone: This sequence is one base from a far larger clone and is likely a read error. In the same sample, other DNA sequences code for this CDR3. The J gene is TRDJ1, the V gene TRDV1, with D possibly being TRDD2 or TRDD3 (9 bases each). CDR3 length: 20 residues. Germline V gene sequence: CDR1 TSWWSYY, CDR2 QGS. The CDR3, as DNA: TGTGCTCTTGGGGAACGCCTTCCTACCCTGGGGGATTGGAACACCGACAAACTCATCTTT. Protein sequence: CALGERLPTLGDWNTDKLIF.

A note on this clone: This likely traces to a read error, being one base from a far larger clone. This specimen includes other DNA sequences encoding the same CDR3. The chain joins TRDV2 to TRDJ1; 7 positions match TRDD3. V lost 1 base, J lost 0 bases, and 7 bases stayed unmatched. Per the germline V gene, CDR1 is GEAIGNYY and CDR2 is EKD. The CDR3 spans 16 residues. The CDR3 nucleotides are TGTGCCTGTGACACTGCTGGGGGCCCTTACACCGATAAACTCATCTTT. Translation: CACDTAGGPYTDKLIF.

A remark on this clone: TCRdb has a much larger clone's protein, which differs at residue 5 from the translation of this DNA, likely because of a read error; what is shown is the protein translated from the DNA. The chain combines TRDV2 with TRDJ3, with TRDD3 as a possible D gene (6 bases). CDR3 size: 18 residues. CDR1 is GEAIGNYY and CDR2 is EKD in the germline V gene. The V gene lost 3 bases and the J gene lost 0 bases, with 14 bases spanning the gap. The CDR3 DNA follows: TGTGCCTGTGACGCCATTGGGGGCGTCTCCTGGGACACCCGACAGATGTTTTTC. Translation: CACDAIGGVSWDTRQMFF.

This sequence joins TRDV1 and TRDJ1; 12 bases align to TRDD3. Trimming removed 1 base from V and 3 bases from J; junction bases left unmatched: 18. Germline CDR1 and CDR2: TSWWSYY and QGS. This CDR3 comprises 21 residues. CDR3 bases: TGTGCTCTTGGGGAACGGATCTTCCACTCGTACTGGGGGATACTTTCCGATAAACTCATCTTT. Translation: CALGERIFHSYWGILSDKLIF.

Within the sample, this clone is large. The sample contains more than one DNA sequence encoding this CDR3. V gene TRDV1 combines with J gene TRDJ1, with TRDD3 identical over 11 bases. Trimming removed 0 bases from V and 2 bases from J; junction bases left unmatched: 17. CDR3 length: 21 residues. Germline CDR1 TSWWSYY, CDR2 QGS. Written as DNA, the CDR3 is TGTGCTCTTGGGGAACTAGAGTCAGACTGGGGGATAAAAGGGGGGACCGATAAACTCATCTTT. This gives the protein CALGELESDWGIKGGTDKLIF.